This T cell receptor (beta chain) was identified during a study of blood T cell repertoires in COVID-19. The CDR3 covers 16 residues. The germline V and J ends were trimmed by 7 bases and 1 base, with 17 bases remaining between them. Germline CDR1 is SGHKS and CDR2 is YYEKEE (reference sequence). The data were produced by immunoSEQ multiplex PCR, yet TCRdb's version contains in-frame clones alone and is incomplete. Of just over 250,000 clones in the sample, around 80% were seen once. This TCR derives from a young man with acute COVID-19. V is TRBV5-5 and J is TRBJ2-2; D gene unclear. Sample: PBMCs or T cells enriched from blood (not recorded which). CDR3: CASAEIVNRNTGELFF. DNA for the CDR3: TGTGCCAGCGCGGAGATAGTCAACCGGAACACCGGGGAGCTGTTTTTT.